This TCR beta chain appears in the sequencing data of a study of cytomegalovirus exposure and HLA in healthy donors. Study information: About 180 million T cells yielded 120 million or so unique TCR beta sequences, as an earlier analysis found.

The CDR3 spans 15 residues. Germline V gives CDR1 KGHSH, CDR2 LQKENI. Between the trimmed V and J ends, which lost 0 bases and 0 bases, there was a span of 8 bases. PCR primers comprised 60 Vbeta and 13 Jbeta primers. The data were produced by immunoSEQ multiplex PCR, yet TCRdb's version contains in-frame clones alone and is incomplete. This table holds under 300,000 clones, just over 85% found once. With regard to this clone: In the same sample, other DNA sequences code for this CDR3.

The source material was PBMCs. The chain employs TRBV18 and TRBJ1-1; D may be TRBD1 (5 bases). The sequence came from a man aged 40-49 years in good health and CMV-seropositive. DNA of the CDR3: TGTGCCAGCTCACCACCGGGGCTCATGAACACTGAAGCTTTCTTT. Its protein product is CASSPPGLMNTEAFF.